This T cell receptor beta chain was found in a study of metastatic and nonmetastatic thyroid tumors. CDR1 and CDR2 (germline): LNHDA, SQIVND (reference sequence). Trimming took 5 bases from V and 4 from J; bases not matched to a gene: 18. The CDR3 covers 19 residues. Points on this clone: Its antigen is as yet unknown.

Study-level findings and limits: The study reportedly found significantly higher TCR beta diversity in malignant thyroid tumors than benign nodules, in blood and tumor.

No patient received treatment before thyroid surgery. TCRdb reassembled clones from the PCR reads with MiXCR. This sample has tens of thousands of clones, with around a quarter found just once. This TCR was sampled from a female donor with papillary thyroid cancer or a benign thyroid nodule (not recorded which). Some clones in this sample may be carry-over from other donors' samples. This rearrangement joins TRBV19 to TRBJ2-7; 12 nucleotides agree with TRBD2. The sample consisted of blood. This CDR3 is CASSSKTSGSRSGFYEQYF. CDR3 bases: TGTGCCAGTAGTTCTAAGACTAGCGGGAGCCGTTCCGGGTTTTACGAGCAGTACTTC.